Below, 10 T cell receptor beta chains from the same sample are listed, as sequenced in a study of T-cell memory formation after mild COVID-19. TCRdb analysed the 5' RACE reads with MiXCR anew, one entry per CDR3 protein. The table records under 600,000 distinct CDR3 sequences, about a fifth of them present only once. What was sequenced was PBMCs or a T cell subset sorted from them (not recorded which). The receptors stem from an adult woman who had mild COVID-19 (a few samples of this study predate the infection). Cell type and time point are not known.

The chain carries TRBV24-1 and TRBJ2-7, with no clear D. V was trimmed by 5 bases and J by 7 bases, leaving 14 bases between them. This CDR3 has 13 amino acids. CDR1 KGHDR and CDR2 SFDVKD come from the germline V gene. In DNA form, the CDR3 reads TGTGCCACCAGTGCTCTTGGTGAGAGGGAGCAGTACTTC. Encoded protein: CATSALGEREQYF.

CDR3 region: CASSVNSGRTETQYF. The CDR3, as DNA: TGTGCCAGTAGTGTGAATAGCGGGAGGACGGAGACCCAGTACTTC. The rearrangement links TRBV19 to TRBJ2-5; 10 nucleotides match TRBD2. This CDR3 region has 15 residues. Per germline, CDR1 LNHDA and CDR2 SQIVND (reference sequence). V shed 5 bases, J shed 5 bases, and the junction held 8 bases outside the gene matches.

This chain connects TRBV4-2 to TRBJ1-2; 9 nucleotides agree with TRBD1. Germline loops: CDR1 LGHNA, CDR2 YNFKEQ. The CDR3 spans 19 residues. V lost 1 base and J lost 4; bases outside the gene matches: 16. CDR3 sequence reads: CASSQATGRGQGGLYGYTF. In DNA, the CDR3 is TGTGCCAGCAGCCAAGCGACGGGGAGGGGACAGGGCGGACTCTATGGCTACACCTTC.

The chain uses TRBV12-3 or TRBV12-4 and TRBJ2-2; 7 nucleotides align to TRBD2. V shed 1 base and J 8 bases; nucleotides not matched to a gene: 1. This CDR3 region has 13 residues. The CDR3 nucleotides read TGTGCCAGCAGTTTAGGAGCGGGGGGGGAGCTGTTTTTT. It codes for CASSLGAGGELFF.

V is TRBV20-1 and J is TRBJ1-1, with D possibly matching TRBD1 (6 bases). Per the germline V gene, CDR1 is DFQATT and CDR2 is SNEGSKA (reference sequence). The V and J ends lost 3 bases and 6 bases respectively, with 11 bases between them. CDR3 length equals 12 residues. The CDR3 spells CSASRGAAEAFF. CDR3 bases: TGCAGTGCTAGTAGGGGGGCGGCTGAAGCTTTCTTT.

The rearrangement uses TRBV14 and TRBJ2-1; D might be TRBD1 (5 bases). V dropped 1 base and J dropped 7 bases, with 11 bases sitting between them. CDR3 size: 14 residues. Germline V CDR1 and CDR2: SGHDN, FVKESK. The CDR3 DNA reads TGTGCCAGCAGCCAAGTATGGGCAGGGAATGAGCAGTTCTTC. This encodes CASSQVWAGNEQFF.

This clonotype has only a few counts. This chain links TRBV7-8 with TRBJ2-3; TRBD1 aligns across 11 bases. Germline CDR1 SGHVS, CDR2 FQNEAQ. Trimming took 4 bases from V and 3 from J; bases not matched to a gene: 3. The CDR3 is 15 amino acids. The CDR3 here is CASSWDRGSTDTQYF. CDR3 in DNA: TGTGCCAGCAGCTGGGACAGGGGGTCGACAGATACGCAGTATTTT.

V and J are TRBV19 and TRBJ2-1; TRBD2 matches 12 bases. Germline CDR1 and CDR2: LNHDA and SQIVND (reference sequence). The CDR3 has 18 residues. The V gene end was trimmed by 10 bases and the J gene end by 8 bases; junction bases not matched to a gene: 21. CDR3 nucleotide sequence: TGTGCCACTATCCCTACTGACCGAGTACTAGCGGGGGGCCATGAGCAGTTCTTC. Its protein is CATIPTDRVLAGGHEQFF.

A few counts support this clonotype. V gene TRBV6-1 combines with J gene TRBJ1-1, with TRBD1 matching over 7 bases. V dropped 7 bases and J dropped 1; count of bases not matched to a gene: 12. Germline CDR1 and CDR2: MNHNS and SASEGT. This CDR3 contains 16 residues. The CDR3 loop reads CASTLGTVVWNTEAFF. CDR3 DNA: TGTGCCAGCACCTTGGGGACAGTTGTTTGGAACACTGAAGCTTTCTTT.

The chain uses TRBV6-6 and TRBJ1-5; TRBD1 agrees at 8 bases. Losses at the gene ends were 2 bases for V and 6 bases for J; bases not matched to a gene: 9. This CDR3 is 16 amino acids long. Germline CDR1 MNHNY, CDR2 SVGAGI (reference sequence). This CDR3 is CASSYQDRVLSQPQHF. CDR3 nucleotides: TGTGCCAGCAGTTACCAGGACAGGGTTCTAAGTCAGCCCCAGCATTTT.